Listed below are T cell receptor beta chains from one sample, sequenced in a study of T cells after yellow fever vaccination. TCRdb passed the 5' RACE reads through MiXCR, listing each CDR3 protein once. The repertoire has about 120,000 distinct CDR3 sequences, approximately 9% of them found once; the top ten carry approximately 37%. The sequenced sample was CD8+ T cells sorted from PBMCs, obtained on the day of the yellow fever booster vaccination. The receptors stem from a man aged 18 to 29 who received the YFV17D yellow fever vaccine. Each CDR3 is given with its conserved first and last residue. D genes are given only for firm matches. Only some rows state a clone size, as once, few, many or a class for expanded clones.

>TRBV3-1|TRBD1|many|TRBJ1-6
TGTGCCAGCAGCCAAGAAGGGACAGGGACTAATTCACCCCTCCACTTT
CASSQEGTGTNSPLHF
>TRBV12-3/TRBV12-4|-|few|TRBJ2-7
TGTGCCAGCAGTTTTGATGCTGGGTCCTACGAGCAGTACTTC
CASSFDAGSYEQYF
>TRBV7-2|-|-|TRBJ2-1
TGTGCCAGCACCATTTTTAGCAGAGACAATGAGCAGTTCTTC
CASTIFSRDNEQFF
>TRBV28|TRBD1|few|TRBJ2-5
TGTGCCAGCAACCGGGGACAGGTGGCGGAGACCCAGTACTTC
CASNRGQVAETQYF
>TRBV2|TRBD1|few|TRBJ2-5
TGTGCCAGCAGTCCTTATAGACAGGGCCAAGAGACCCAGTACTTC
CASSPYRQGQETQYF
>TRBV10-3|-|many|TRBJ2-6
TGTGCCATCAGTGAGTCCCGCGCAATACTCCCTTCTGGGGCCAACGTCCTGACTTTC
CAISESRAILPSGANVLTF
>TRBV25-1|-|-|TRBJ2-1
TGTGCCAGCAGTACCACCCCAGGGTTCGAGCAGTTCTTC
CASSTTPGFEQFF
>TRBV20-1|-|-|TRBJ2-5
TGCAGTGCTAGCTTCGGGAGTCAAGAGACCCAGTACTTC
CSASFGSQETQYF
>TRBV4-2|TRBD1|many|TRBJ2-7
TGTGCCAGCAGCCCCTCAGGGGGCGGGTACGAGCAGTACTTC
CASSPSGGGYEQYF
>TRBV5-1|-|-|TRBJ2-7
TGCGCCAGCAGCTTTTTGGAGGGCTACGAGCAGTACTTC
CASSFLEGYEQYF
>TRBV9|TRBD1|few|TRBJ1-2
TGTGCCAGCAGCGCTACAGGGGGCCCTTACTATGGCTACACCTTC
CASSATGGPYYGYTF
>TRBV7-9|-|few|TRBJ1-6
TGTGCCAGCAGCACGCAAAACACAGGGATTAATTCACCCCTCCACTTT
CASSTQNTGINSPLHF
>TRBV7-9|-|few|TRBJ1-5
TGTGCCAGCAGCTTTGGGGTCCAGCCCCAGCATTTT
CASSFGVQPQHF
>TRBV29-1|-|-|TRBJ1-2
TGCAGCGCACGGCCCCTTTCTGATGGCTACACCTTC
CSARPLSDGYTF
>TRBV27|-|-|TRBJ2-1
TGTGCCAGCAGTTTTCCTGACAATGAGCAGTTCTTC
CASSFPDNEQFF
>TRBV27|-|-|TRBJ1-4
TGTGCCAGCAGATCGACAGCAACTAATGAAAAACTGTTTTTT
CASRSTATNEKLFF
>TRBV29-1|-|-|TRBJ1-2
TGCAGCGTTCTGGGCCTCGGCTACACCTTC
CSVLGLGYTF
>TRBV12-3/TRBV12-4|-|-|TRBJ2-7
TGTGCCACCTTACGGGGGGCGGACTTCGGGCAGTACTTC
CATLRGADFGQYF
>TRBV6-5|-|-|TRBJ2-1
TGTGCCAGCACCCCCACAGACTTCCACAATGAGCAGTTCTTC
CASTPTDFHNEQFF
>TRBV5-1|TRBD1|few|TRBJ2-1
TGCGCCAGCAGCTTGGGACAGGGGAGCTCCTACAATGAGCAGTTCTTC
CASSLGQGSSYNEQFF
>TRBV7-8|TRBD1|few|TRBJ2-7
TGTGCCAGCAGCAGACTCGGGACAGGGACTACCGAGCAGTACTTC
CASSRLGTGTTEQYF
>TRBV10-3|TRBD2|-|TRBJ2-3
TGTGCCATCAGTGTTGGGACTAGCGGGGCAGATACGCAGTATTTT
CAISVGTSGADTQYF
>TRBV27|TRBD1|few|TRBJ1-5
TGTGCCAGCAGTTTGGAAGGGGGCCAGCCCCAGCATTTT
CASSLEGGQPQHF
>TRBV10-2|-|-|TRBJ2-3
TGCGCCAGCAGTGAGGCCAGGCAGGGAACAGATACGCAGTATTTT
CASSEARQGTDTQYF
>TRBV27|TRBD1|few|TRBJ2-7
TGTGCCAGCAGTATCGGATCCGGGACAGGCTCCTACGAGCAGTACTTC
CASSIGSGTGSYEQYF
>TRBV4-2|-|few|TRBJ1-5
TGTGCCAGCAGCCCGAGGGGAGGCCACAATCAGCCCCAGCATTTT
CASSPRGGHNQPQHF
>TRBV4-3|TRBD2|few|TRBJ2-3
TGCGCCAGCAGCCAATACTTTAGCGGGGGGGCAACCGATACGCAGTATTTT
CASSQYFSGGATDTQYF
>TRBV11-2|-|few|TRBJ2-6
TGTGCCAGCAACTCGTTAGTGGAGTCTGGGGCCAACGTCCTGACTTTC
CASNSLVESGANVLTF
>TRBV27|TRBD1|many|TRBJ1-6
TGTGCCAGCAGATCAGGGGGCGGGGGTTCACCCCTCCACTTT
CASRSGGGGSPLHF
>TRBV20-1|TRBD1|-|TRBJ1-6
TGCAGTGCTAAGAACAGGGGACCCAATTCACCCCTCCACTTT
CSAKNRGPNSPLHF
>TRBV25-1|-|-|TRBJ2-1
TGTGCCAGCAGTGACCCCCCATACAATGAGCAGTTCTTC
CASSDPPYNEQFF
>TRBV12-3/TRBV12-4|-|few|TRBJ1-4
-
CASSAPGSTTNEKLFF
>TRBV6-5|TRBD1|-|TRBJ1-1
TGTGCCAGCAGCACCGGGACAGGGGCCACTGAAGCTTTCTTT
CASSTGTGATEAFF
>TRBV27|-|-|TRBJ2-7
TGTGCCAGCAGTCCCTTCGAGACAGCCCCATTCGAGCAGTACTTC
CASSPFETAPFEQYF
>TRBV15|-|-|TRBJ2-1
TGTGCCACCAGCAGAGAGGCAGGGGAAGGGAATGAGCAGTTCTTC
CATSREAGEGNEQFF
>TRBV10-2|-|-|TRBJ1-1
TGCGCCAGCACCGTAGGGCTGGGCACTGAAGCTTTCTTT
CASTVGLGTEAFF
>TRBV9|-|few|TRBJ1-4
TGTGCCAGCAGCGTCGGTACAACTAATGAAAAACTGTTTTTT
CASSVGTTNEKLFF
>TRBV20-1|-|many|TRBJ1-2
TGCAGTGCTAGAAAATTGGAGGTGGGGGACTATGGCTACACCTTC
CSARKLEVGDYGYTF
>TRBV6-5|-|few|TRBJ2-7
TGTGCCAGCAGCCCGACTCAGGGTCTCTACGAGCAGTACTTC
CASSPTQGLYEQYF
>TRBV7-2|TRBD2|many|TRBJ2-1
TGTGCCAGCAGCTGGACTAGCGGGGGGCGGGGTGAGCAGTTCTTC
CASSWTSGGRGEQFF
>TRBV10-3|-|many|TRBJ2-7
TGTCCTTCTGGGCGGGCAGACCCCTCCTACGAGCAGTACTTC
CPSGRADPSYEQYF
>TRBV21-1|-|-|TRBJ2-7
TGTGCCAGCAGCCATTTTTGGGGACTAGCGGGGTGCTACGAGCAGTACTTC
CASSHFWGLAGCYEQYF
>TRBV11-3|TRBD2|few|TRBJ2-3
TGTGCCAGCAGCAAAAGATCGGGGGGGGGCACAGATACGCAGTATTTT
CASSKRSGGGTDTQYF
>TRBV3-1|-|-|TRBJ2-7
TGTGCCAGCAGCCAAATCGTGGGGGTGGAAGAGCAGTACTTC
CASSQIVGVEEQYF
>TRBV7-9|-|-|TRBJ1-1
TGTGCCAGCAGCTTTGGGACGTTTGGGGGCGGCGAAGCTTTCTTT
CASSFGTFGGGEAFF
>TRBV20-1|TRBD2|few|TRBJ2-1
TGCAGTGCTAGTCGACCAGGGGGACTAGCGGGGTCCCACTCCTACAATGAGCAGTTCTTC
CSASRPGGLAGSHSYNEQFF
>TRBV6-5|TRBD1|few|TRBJ1-3
TGTGCCAGCAGTCTGACAGGGGGCGACTCTGGAAACACCATATATTTT
CASSLTGGDSGNTIYF
>TRBV18|-|-|TRBJ1-1
TGTGCCAGCTCACCAGGACGAGTCACTGAAGCTTTCTTT
CASSPGRVTEAFF
>TRBV29-1|-|few|TRBJ1-1
TGCAGCGTTGATATAGCCGGAGGGAACACTGAAGCTTTCTTT
CSVDIAGGNTEAFF
>TRBV7-9|-|many|TRBJ2-5
TGTGCCAGCAGCTTAGGCCCGGACTCCCAAGAGACCCAGTACTTC
CASSLGPDSQETQYF
>TRBV6-5|TRBD1|-|TRBJ2-2
TGTGCCAGCAGTTACTCGACAGGGGACAGGGGTCCCGGGGAGCTGTTTTTT
CASSYSTGDRGPGELFF
>TRBV7-2|-|-|TRBJ2-3
TGTGCCAGCAGCTTAGGGGGGGCGAGGACCACAGATACGCAGTATTTT
CASSLGGARTTDTQYF
>TRBV11-2|-|few|TRBJ2-5
TGTGCCAGCAGCTTAGGCGACAGGCTCCTAGAGACCCAGTACTTC
CASSLGDRLLETQYF
>TRBV14|TRBD2|few|TRBJ2-1
TGTGCCAGCAGCTCTTCGTGGGCTAGCGGGGGTGAGCAGTTCTTC
CASSSSWASGGEQFF
>TRBV12-3/TRBV12-4|-|-|TRBJ1-5
TGTGCCAGCAGCCACGACAGGAATGGCAATCAGCCCCAGCATTTT
CASSHDRNGNQPQHF
>TRBV6-2/TRBV6-3|-|few|TRBJ1-2
TGTGCCAGCAGTTACGATATCGTCACTGGGAACTATGGCTACACCTTC
CASSYDIVTGNYGYTF
>TRBV5-1|-|few|TRBJ1-1
TGCGCCAGCAGCTTGGGACAGCTCGCTGAAGCTTTCTTT
CASSLGQLAEAFF
>TRBV4-3|TRBD2|-|TRBJ2-5
TGCGCCAGCAGCCAAGATTTAGGCGGGGGGTCGGAGACCCAGTACTTC
CASSQDLGGGSETQYF
>TRBV6-5|TRBD2|-|TRBJ2-1
TGTGCCAGCAGAGTAGCGGGGGGCCTCGATTATGAGCAGTTCTTC
CASRVAGGLDYEQFF
>TRBV5-5|TRBD1|-|TRBJ2-1
TGTGCCAGCAGCTTTCATAGGGGGCGCGGGAATGAGCAGTTCTTC
CASSFHRGRGNEQFF